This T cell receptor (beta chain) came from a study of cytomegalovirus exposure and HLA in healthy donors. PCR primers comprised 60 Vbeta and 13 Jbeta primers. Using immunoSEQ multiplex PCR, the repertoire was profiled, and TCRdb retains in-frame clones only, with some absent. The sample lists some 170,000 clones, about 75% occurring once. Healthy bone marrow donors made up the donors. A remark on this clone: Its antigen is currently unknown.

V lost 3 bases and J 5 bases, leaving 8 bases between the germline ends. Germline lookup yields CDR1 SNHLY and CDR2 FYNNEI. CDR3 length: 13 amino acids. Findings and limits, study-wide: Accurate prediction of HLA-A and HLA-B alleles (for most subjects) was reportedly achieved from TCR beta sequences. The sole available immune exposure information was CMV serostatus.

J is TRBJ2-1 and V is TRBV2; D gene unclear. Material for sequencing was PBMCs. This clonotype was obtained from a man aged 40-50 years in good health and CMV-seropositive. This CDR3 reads CASSDLLNNEQFF. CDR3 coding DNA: TGTGCCAGCAGTGACTTACTTAACAATGAGCAGTTCTTC.